Below are 27 T cell receptor beta chains sequenced from a single sample in a study of cytomegalovirus exposure and HLA in healthy donors. Both 60 Vbeta primers and 13 Jbeta primers went into the PCR. TCRdb's table, derived via immunoSEQ multiplex PCR, lists solely in-frame clones and lacks some. The sample has around 67,000 clones, 78% seen once. Sequenced: PBMCs. Receptors were obtained from a man between 18 and 35 years old in good health and CMV-seropositive.

This clone has a handful of counts. The V call is TRBV2, the J call TRBJ1-1; D might be TRBD1 (5 bases). V gave up 6 bases and J gave up 4 bases, with 6 bases separating them. Germline CDR1 reads SNHLY; CDR2 reads FYNNEI. The CDR3 is 11 residues long. In DNA form, the CDR3 reads TGTGCCAGCAGCGGGGGCACTGAAGCTTTCTTT. Protein sequence: CASSGGTEAFF. Using reference TRBV2 and TRBJ1-1 for the parts outside the CDR3, the full variable domain is EPEVTQTPSHQVTQMGQEVILRCVPISNHLYFYWYRQILGQKVEFLVSFYNNEISEKSEIFDDQFSVERPDGSNFTLKIRSTKLEDSAMYFCASSGGTEAFFGQGTRLTVV.

The genes are TRBV5-1 and TRBJ2-7; 11 bases are shared with TRBD1. The V gene's germline CDR1 is SGHRS and CDR2 YFSETQ. The CDR3 runs 13 residues. V trimming: 7 bases; J trimming: 5 bases; junction bases outside the gene matches: 5. CDR3 sequence (DNA): TGCGCCAGCTCCCGGGACAGGGGGGACGAGCAGTACTTC. This gives the protein CASSRDRGDEQYF.

The chain combines TRBV7-9 with TRBJ2-1; maybe TRBD1 (5 bases). The V gene lost 5 bases and the J gene lost 13 bases, with 15 bases spanning the gap. CDR1 is SEHNR, CDR2 FQNEAQ, per germline (reference sequence). This CDR3 region has 12 residues. The CDR3 DNA is TGTGCCAGCAGCCCCCGACAGCCTGGACAGTTCTTC. Its translation: CASSPRQPGQFF.

This chain uses TRBV28 with TRBJ2-1; possibly TRBD2 for D (5 bases). V lost 6 bases and J 4 bases, leaving 10 bases between the germline ends. The CDR3 runs to 13 residues. Germline CDR1 and CDR2: MDHEN and SYDVKM. CDR3 nucleotide sequence: TGTGCCAGCAGGGTAGGGAGTTACAATGAGCAGTTCTTC. Translating gives CASRVGSYNEQFF.

The rearrangement uses TRBV15 and TRBJ1-6; TRBD1 matches at 7 bases. The CDR3 loop spans 16 amino acids. The germline V gene has CDR1 LNHNV and CDR2 YYDKDF (reference sequence). V lost 0 bases to trimming and J lost 8 bases; unmatched junction nucleotides: 7. The chain's CDR3 is CATSRDRDSRDSPLHF. CDR3 DNA: TGTGCCACCAGCAGAGATAGGGACAGCCGAGATTCACCCCTCCACTTT.

The chain couples TRBV30 to TRBJ2-7; TRBD2 might be the D (6 bases). CDR1 is GTSNPN, CDR2 SVGIG, per germline (reference sequence). CDR3 size: 15 residues. The V gene lost 1 base and the J gene lost 3 bases, with 16 bases spanning the gap. The CDR3, as DNA: TGTGCCTGGAGTGCCCTCAGGTCAGCGGGCTACGAGCAGTACTTC. Encoded protein: CAWSALRSAGYEQYF.

The chain has TRBV5-1 and TRBJ1-2, with 9 nucleotides matching TRBD1. The V gene's germline CDR1 is SGHRS and CDR2 YFSETQ. This CDR3 is built from 13 residues. Trimming removed 4 bases from V and 6 bases from J; junction bases left unmatched: 4. The CDR3 loop reads CASSGGQGDGYTF. The CDR3 nucleotides are TGCGCCAGCAGCGGGGGACAGGGCGATGGCTACACCTTC.

CDR3 amino acids: CAISDQGVGYGYTF. CDR3 DNA sequence: TGTGCCATCAGTGATCAGGGGGTGGGCTATGGCTACACCTTC. The chain couples TRBV10-3 to TRBJ1-2; 7 bases match TRBD1. Germline-derived CDR1 and CDR2 are ENHRY and SYGVKD. CDR3 length: 14 amino acids. V shed 3 bases and J 4 bases; nucleotides not matched to a gene: 5.

The V gene is TRBV25-1, the J gene TRBJ2-7, with D possibly TRBD2 on 5 matching bases. The CDR3 covers 13 residues. V was pared by 6 bases and J by 1 base, with 10 bases between. The germline gives CDR1 MGHDK, CDR2 SYGVNS. CDR3 nucleotides: TGTGCCAGCAGCAGGACGGGGTCCTACGAGCAGTACTTC. It specifies CASSRTGSYEQYF.

V gene TRBV18 combines with J gene TRBJ2-1; D call uncertain. V was cut by 3 bases and J by 7 bases, with 10 bases left in between. The CDR3 consists of 13 residues. Germline V gene sequence: CDR1 KGHSH, CDR2 LQKENI. The CDR3 here is CASSPSYQNEQFF. CDR3 nucleotides: TGTGCCAGCTCACCTTCTTACCAGAATGAGCAGTTCTTC.

The chain employs TRBV5-1 and TRBJ2-2; tentative D call: TRBD2 (5 bases). V was pared by 4 bases and J by 2 bases, with 12 bases between. The CDR3 is 15 amino acids. Germline CDR1 reads SGHRS; CDR2 reads YFSETQ. The chain's CDR3 is CASSLWTGNTGELFF. The CDR3 DNA reads as TGCGCCAGCAGCCTATGGACTGGAAACACCGGGGAGCTGTTTTTT.

The genes are TRBV30 and TRBJ1-5, with a possible D match to TRBD1 (5 bases). V was clipped by 1 base and J by 5 bases, with 9 bases between them. Germline CDR1 is GTSNPN and CDR2 is SVGIG (reference sequence). The length of the CDR3 is 13 residues. DNA for the CDR3: TGTGCCTGGAGTGGGACATCTTATCAGCCCCAGCATTTT. Amino acids: CAWSGTSYQPQHF.

The chain joins TRBV6-4 to TRBJ2-3, with 8 bases matching TRBD2. Per germline, CDR1 MRHNA and CDR2 SNTAGT. The V gene end was trimmed by 7 bases and the J gene end by 4 bases; junction bases not matched to a gene: 7. CDR3 length: 14 amino acids. CDR3 amino acids: CASKIREGSDTQYF. CDR3 in DNA: TGTGCCAGCAAAATACGGGAGGGGTCAGATACGCAGTATTTT.

The chain couples TRBV28 to TRBJ1-2; D gene ambiguous. Germline V gives CDR1 MDHEN, CDR2 SYDVKM. The germline V and J ends were trimmed by 5 bases and 8 bases, with 12 bases remaining between them. The CDR3 has 12 amino acids. The CDR3 region is CASSPAPRGYTF. CDR3 sequence (DNA): TGTGCCAGCAGTCCCGCCCCTCGGGGCTACACCTTC.

This chain links TRBV7-2 with TRBJ2-7, with D uncertain. CDR3 size: 15 residues. V was pared by 2 bases and J by 3 bases, with 14 bases between. The germline gives CDR1 SGHTA, CDR2 FQGNSA. The CDR3 nucleotides are TGTGCCAGCAGCTTAAAGTTGGGCCCCAACTACGAGCAGTACTTC. Translated, it gives CASSLKLGPNYEQYF.

The CDR3 region is CASSGAFVQPQHF. DNA for the CDR3: TGTGCCAGTAGTGGGGCATTTGTTCAGCCCCAGCATTTT. This chain uses TRBV19 with TRBJ1-5; weak D call: TRBD1 (5 bases). The germline gives CDR1 LNHDA, CDR2 SQIVND (reference sequence). This CDR3 region has 13 residues. The V gene lost 5 bases and the J gene lost 6 bases, with 11 bases spanning the gap.

J is TRBJ2-7 and V is TRBV5-1; a possible D gene is TRBD1 (6 bases). The CDR3 is 15 residues long. The V gene's germline CDR1 is SGHRS and CDR2 YFSETQ. Trimming pared 2 bases from V and 0 bases from J, leaving 12 bases between. The CDR3 nucleotides are TGCGCCAGCAGCTTCCTAGGGGGAACCTCCTACGAGCAGTACTTC. It codes for CASSFLGGTSYEQYF.

CDR3 nucleotides: TGTGCCAGCAGCCCACAGGGGGCGCCCCAAGAGACCCAGTACTTC. Protein: CASSPQGAPQETQYF. The V gene is TRBV9, the J gene TRBJ2-5; 9 bases agree with TRBD1. The V gene end was trimmed by 4 bases and the J gene end by 1 base; junction bases not matched to a gene: 5. From germline, CDR1 is SGDLS and CDR2 YYNGEE. The CDR3 consists of 15 residues.

The chain recombines TRBV5-4 with TRBJ2-2; D call uncertain. Germline CDR1 reads SGHNT; CDR2 reads YYREEE (reference sequence). The CDR3 runs 14 residues. The V end lost 4 bases, the J end lost 2 bases, and 9 bases lay between the germline ends. The CDR3 bases are TGTGCCAGCAGCACCGTTACAAACACCGGGGAGCTGTTTTTT. Amino acid sequence: CASSTVTNTGELFF.

This clone was found a few times. The J gene is TRBJ1-1, the V gene TRBV5-1; the match to TRBD1 covers 7 bases. Trimming removed 2 bases from V and 6 bases from J; junction bases left unmatched: 7. The germline CDR1 and CDR2 sequences are SGHRS and YFSETQ. The CDR3 extends over 14 amino acids. CDR3 region: CASSLGGQFAEAFF. In nucleotides, the CDR3 is TGCGCCAGCAGCTTAGGGGGACAGTTCGCTGAAGCTTTCTTT.

This sequence joins TRBV7-9 and TRBJ2-5; 9 bases are a match to TRBD2. The CDR3 spans 15 residues. Trimming took 5 bases from V and 0 from J; bases not matched to a gene: 4. Germline V CDR1 and CDR2: SEHNR, FQNEAQ (reference sequence). The CDR3 sequence is CASSPSGAHQETQYF. CDR3 coding DNA: TGTGCCAGCAGCCCTAGCGGGGCCCACCAAGAGACCCAGTACTTC.

The chain is built from TRBV10-1 and TRBJ2-1, with 7 bases fitting TRBD1. Germline-derived CDR1 and CDR2 are WNHNN and SYGVQD (reference sequence). The CDR3 has 16 amino acids. The V segment lost 5 bases and the J segment 2 bases; nucleotides outside the gene matches: 9. The CDR3 DNA reads as TGCGCCAGCAGTCCTACTGACAGGGTTGCCTACAATGAGCAGTTCTTC. Translating gives CASSPTDRVAYNEQFF.

This clone was observed a handful of times. The sample contains more than one DNA sequence encoding this CDR3. V usage is TRBV7-6 and J usage is TRBJ2-5; D gene unclear. The germline V and J ends were trimmed by 6 bases and 2 bases, with 4 bases remaining between them. The CDR3 covers 11 residues. The germline gives CDR1 SGHVS, CDR2 FNYEAQ. The CDR3 here is CASSLQETQYF. The CDR3 region has the DNA TGTGCCAGCAGTCTTCAAGAGACCCAGTACTTC.

This chain's CDR3 is CASSPTSGTYNEQFF. The DNA for the CDR3 is TGTGCCAGCAGCCCTACTAGCGGGACCTACAATGAGCAGTTCTTC. The rearrangement joins TRBV7-9 to TRBJ2-1; 10 bases line up with TRBD2. Looked up from germline, CDR1 is SEHNR and CDR2 is FQNEAQ (reference sequence). The CDR3 runs 15 residues. Trimming removed 5 bases from V and 2 bases from J; junction bases left unmatched: 3.

This chain connects TRBV2 to TRBJ2-7; tentatively, D is TRBD2 (5 bases). Germline CDR1 SNHLY, CDR2 FYNNEI. The length of the CDR3 is 12 residues. Deletions cut 3 bases from V and 2 bases from J, with 5 bases between. The CDR3 DNA sequence: TGTGCCAGCAGTGAGGAGGCCTACGAGCAGTACTTC. This sequence encodes CASSEEAYEQYF. Based on the CDR3 plus reference TRBV2 and TRBJ2-7, the full variable domain is EPEVTQTPSHQVTQMGQEVILRCVPISNHLYFYWYRQILGQKVEFLVSFYNNEISEKSEIFDDQFSVERPDGSNFTLKIRSTKLEDSAMYFCASSEEAYEQYFGPGTRLTVT.

The chain couples TRBV6-4 to TRBJ1-2, with D perhaps matching TRBD1 (6 bases). The CDR3 is 15 amino acids. From germline, CDR1 is MRHNA and CDR2 SNTAGT. The V end lost 5 bases, the J end lost 1 base, and 14 bases lay between the germline ends. In nucleotides, the CDR3 is TGTGCCAGCAGTCCAGGGGTAGAATTTAACTATGGCTACACCTTC. It translates to CASSPGVEFNYGYTF.

V and J are TRBV1 and TRBJ1-3; the table's D call, TRBD1, has no DNA check behind it. TRBV1 is tagged as a pseudogene. There are 18 residues in the CDR3. This chain's CDR3 is CTSSQDGSPGARGNTIYF. The CDR3 nucleotides are TGCACCAGCAGCCAAGATGGTTCCCCAGGGGCAAGGGGAAACACCATATATTTT.